These 18 T cell receptor beta chains came from one sample sequenced in a study of T cell responses to AZD1222 COVID-19 vaccine. Libraries were prepared by immunoSEQ multiplex PCR; TCRdb keeps only in-frame clonotypes and omits some of them. The repertoire holds about 120,000 clones, with 92% as singletons. Here the sequenced sample was peripheral blood, taken on day 0 of AZD1222 vaccination. These receptor sequences come from an adult in good health.

This chain uses TRBV3-1 (or the pseudogene TRBV3-2) with TRBJ2-1; D is unclear. From germline, CDR1 is LGHDT and CDR2 YNNKEL (reference sequence). CDR3 size: 17 residues. Trimming cost V 0 bases and J 9 bases, with 21 bases left between them. DNA of the CDR3: TGTGCCAGCAGCCAAGATCTGGAGACAACCCTTCCTGGTGAGCAGTTCTTC. Amino acid sequence: CASSQDLETTLPGEQFF.

The chain combines TRBV24-1 with TRBJ2-5, with 8 nucleotides matching TRBD1. Trimming cost V 9 bases and J 2 bases; bases outside gene matches: 7. From germline, CDR1 is KGHDR and CDR2 SFDVKD. CDR3 length equals 14 residues. The CDR3 here is CATGRTGLQETQYF. The CDR3, as DNA: TGTGCCACCGGACGGACAGGGCTGCAAGAGACCCAGTACTTC.

The rearrangement links TRBV7-3 to TRBJ1-6, with D possibly TRBD1 on 5 matching bases. CDR1 is SGHTA and CDR2 is FQGTGA in the germline V gene. CDR3 length: 14 residues. Between the trimmed V and J ends, which lost 1 base and 10 bases, there was a span of 11 bases. CDR3 in DNA: TGTGCCAGCAGCTTAAGCGGGGGGTACTCACCCCTCCACTTT. Translated: CASSLSGGYSPLHF.

The chain uses TRBV3-1 (or the pseudogene TRBV3-2) and TRBJ2-1; TRBD2 agrees at 10 bases. In germline, CDR1 is LGHDT, CDR2 YNNKEL (reference sequence). The CDR3 has 17 amino acids. Trimming cost V 0 bases and J 3 bases; bases outside gene matches: 5. The CDR3 reads CASSQEGLAGVYNEQFF. The CDR3, as DNA: TGTGCCAGCAGCCAAGAGGGGCTAGCGGGGGTCTACAATGAGCAGTTCTTC.

The chain couples TRBV2 to TRBJ2-2; possibly TRBD1 for D (6 bases). The CDR3 length is 13 residues. The germline gives CDR1 SNHLY, CDR2 FYNNEI. Deletions cut 8 bases from V and 6 bases from J, with 13 bases between. The CDR3 is CASSQGWAGELFF. The CDR3 DNA sequence: TGTGCCAGCTCCCAGGGGTGGGCCGGGGAGCTGTTTTTT.

This chain uses TRBV4-2 with TRBJ2-1; no clear D. Deletions cut 1 base from V and 0 bases from J, with 10 bases between. This CDR3 is 16 amino acids long. Germline-derived CDR1 and CDR2 are LGHNA and YNFKEQ. CDR3 sequence reads: CASSQGTGTSYNEQFF. For the CDR3, the DNA is TGTGCCAGCAGCCAAGGCACGGGTACCTCCTACAATGAGCAGTTCTTC.

The chain's CDR3 is CASSPTSSGRSTDTQYF. CDR3 in DNA: TGTGCCAGCAGCCCAACCTCTAGCGGGAGGAGCACAGATACGCAGTATTTT. This chain links TRBV7-3 with TRBJ2-3, with 11 bases lining up with TRBD2. The CDR3 runs 17 residues. The V segment lost 5 bases and the J segment 0 bases; nucleotides outside the gene matches: 7. Looked up from germline, CDR1 is SGHTA and CDR2 is FQGTGA.

The gene calls are TRBV3-1 (or the pseudogene TRBV3-2) and TRBJ2-2; tentatively, D is TRBD2 (6 bases). V was trimmed by 3 bases and J by 10 bases, leaving 18 bases between them. The CDR3 length is 15 residues. The germline V gene has CDR1 LGHDT and CDR2 YNNKEL (reference sequence). The CDR3 here is CASSHPGTDPEELFF. Written as DNA, the CDR3 is TGTGCCAGCAGCCACCCCGGGACTGACCCCGAGGAGCTGTTTTTT.

This chain uses TRBV24-1 with TRBJ2-2; D is unclear. The CDR3 is 16 amino acids. In germline, CDR1 is KGHDR, CDR2 SFDVKD. V was trimmed by 3 bases and J by 3 bases, leaving 13 bases between them. The CDR3 nucleotides are TGTGCCACCAGTGATGCCGGGCCTTCGGACACCGGGGAGCTGTTTTTT. This encodes CATSDAGPSDTGELFF.

V usage is TRBV4-1 and J usage is TRBJ1-4; D gene unclear. Germline-derived CDR1 and CDR2 are MGHRA and YSYEKL. This CDR3 spans 19 amino acids. V dropped 1 base and J dropped 0 bases, with 18 bases sitting between them. In DNA form, the CDR3 reads TGCGCCAGCAGCCAAGGACTAAGCTTGGAAAGGGCAACTAATGAAAAACTGTTTTTT. This sequence encodes CASSQGLSLERATNEKLFF.

This chain uses TRBV7-9 with TRBJ2-1; D is undetermined. V was clipped by 4 bases and J by 15 bases, with 16 bases between them. The germline gives CDR1 SEHNR, CDR2 FQNEAQ (reference sequence). The CDR3 runs 12 residues. CDR3 bases: TGTGCCAGCAGCTCGCAGACTGGAAATGGGTTCTTC. This gives the protein CASSSQTGNGFF.

The rearrangement links TRBV28 to TRBJ2-5, with 13 bases aligning to TRBD2. Looked up from germline, CDR1 is MDHEN and CDR2 is SYDVKM. V shed 6 bases and J 5 bases; nucleotides not matched to a gene: 9. This CDR3 region has 16 residues. Here the CDR3 DNA reads TGTGCCAGCAGCCCCGGACTAGCGGGAGATGGGGAGACCCAGTACTTC. It translates to CASSPGLAGDGETQYF.

V and J are TRBV10-3 and TRBJ1-6; 7 nucleotides agree with TRBD1. The CDR3 is 18 amino acids. Germline CDR1 reads ENHRY; CDR2 reads SYGVKD. J gave up 7 bases and V 6 bases, and 18 bases lay outside the gene matches. The CDR3 nucleotides read TGTGCCATCAGAGGTGGTGTCAGCGGGACAGAGAAAAATTCACCCCTCCACTTT. Amino acid sequence: CAIRGGVSGTEKNSPLHF.

V gene TRBV30 combines with J gene TRBJ2-7; 7 bases match TRBD1. V lost 3 bases, J lost 3 bases, and 14 bases stayed unmatched. The CDR3 has 16 residues. CDR1 and CDR2 (germline): GTSNPN, SVGIG (reference sequence). CDR3 residues: CAWSGERGRGYYEQYF. The CDR3 DNA follows: TGTGCCTGGAGCGGGGAAAGGGGGCGCGGGTACTACGAGCAGTACTTC.

This chain connects TRBV6-5 to TRBJ1-3, with no clear D. This CDR3 contains 14 residues. The V end lost 5 bases, the J end lost 4 bases, and 12 bases lay between the germline ends. Germline CDR1 is MNHEY and CDR2 is SVGAGI. CDR3 protein: CASSRREIGNTIYF. The CDR3 nucleotides are TGTGCCAGCAGTCGCCGGGAAATCGGAAACACCATATATTTT.

This clone appeared once. The chain has TRBV2 and TRBJ2-2; TRBD2 is a possible D gene (5 bases). This CDR3 is built from 16 residues. V lost 2 bases, J lost 1 base, and 11 bases lay in between. The germline CDR1 and CDR2 sequences are SNHLY and FYNNEI. In DNA form, the CDR3 reads TGTGCCAGCAGTGAATGGAGCGGAGGGAACACCGGGGAGCTGTTTTTT. Translating it yields CASSEWSGGNTGELFF. The whole variable domain, filled in from reference TRBV2 and TRBJ2-2, reads EPEVTQTPSHQVTQMGQEVILRCVPISNHLYFYWYRQILGQKVEFLVSFYNNEISEKSEIFDDQFSVERPDGSNFTLKIRSTKLEDSAMYFCASSEWSGGNTGELFFGEGSRLTVL.

The chain employs TRBV5-1 and TRBJ2-1; the D is unclear. Trimming removed 0 bases at V and 8 bases at J, with 6 bases between. The CDR3 runs to 12 residues. Germline assignment: CDR1 SGHRS and CDR2 YFSETQ. CDR3 sequence (DNA): TGCGCCAGCAGCTTGGACGGGTATGAGCAGTTCTTC. It is translated as CASSLDGYEQFF.

The chain links TRBV7-2 to TRBJ1-2; D unresolved. Deletions cut 5 bases from V and 5 bases from J, with 12 bases between. Germline-derived CDR1 and CDR2 are SGHTA and FQGNSA. This CDR3 is 13 amino acids long. CDR3 DNA: TGTGCCAGCAGCCCTAGGGTGGAGTATGGCTACACCTTC. Amino acid sequence: CASSPRVEYGYTF.